The sequence of this T cell receptor (beta chain) was determined in a study of blood T cells in healthy people across ages. Overall study: T cells yielded about one barcoded beta molecule per two cells through template switching. General study findings and limits: Among T cells, TCR beta diversity per million cells dropped roughly linearly as age rose. There was a strong correlation between TCR beta diversity and naive T cell percentage.

Trimming took off 5 bases at V and 4 bases at J, with 11 bases between the two ends. From germline, CDR1 is SGHDN and CDR2 FVKESK. The CDR3 totals 14 residues. Together with a sample-barcoded 5' primer, a J-beta primer mix was included in a second PCR lasting about 7 to 11 cycles. Unique molecular identifiers of 12 random nucleotides labeled each cDNA. TCRdb redid the calling of the 5' RACE reads with MiXCR, one entry per CDR3 protein. There are roughly 900,000 distinct CDR3 sequences in the sample; 25% to 35% occur only once, and approximately 15% lies in the top ten. This clonotype has at least ten counts. Its cognate antigen is unknown.

This TCR was recovered from an elderly woman in good health. This chain links TRBV14 with TRBJ2-2; perhaps TRBD1 as D (5 bases). Specimen: blood. CDR3: CASSAEQGTGELFF. As DNA, the CDR3 is TGTGCCAGCAGCGCCGAGCAGGGCACCGGGGAGCTGTTTTTT.